This is a list of T cell receptor beta chains from one sample in a study of Graves' ophthalmopathy and Graves' hyperthyroidism. In TCRdb, the multiplex PCR reads were re-called with MiXCR into one record per CDR3 protein. The sample consists of about 410,000 distinct CDR3 sequences, 15% to 20% of them appearing once. Sequencing was performed on peripheral blood. Source of these receptors: a woman aged 18-29 years with Graves' ophthalmopathy. CDR3s include the opening cysteine and the closing phenylalanine or tryptophan. The D gene is left open where the match is weak. Size is omitted from some rows. Given values are once, few, many or a class for expanded clones.

>TRBJ1-1|TRBV10-3|many|TRBD1
CAIKQGLAGNTEAFF
TGTGCCATCAAACAGGGGTTGGCAGGGAACACTGAAGCTTTCTTT
>TRBJ2-7|TRBV7-9|NA|NA
CASSSEGGSSYEQYF
TGTGCCAGCAGCTCCGAGGGGGGGAGCTCCTACGAGCAGTACTTC
>TRBJ2-5|TRBV12-3/TRBV12-4|many|TRBD2
CASSSGLAGFQETQYF
TGTGCCAGCAGTTCGGGACTAGCGGGCTTCCAAGAGACCCAGTACTTC
>TRBJ2-2|TRBV30|NA|TRBD2
CAWGTSSGELFF
TGTGCCTGGGGGACTAGTTCCGGGGAGCTGTTTTTT
>TRBJ1-1|TRBV5-6|many|NA
CASSLGGGAASEAFF
TGTGCCAGCAGCTTGGGTGGGGGAGCAGCCTCTGAAGCTTTCTTT
>TRBJ2-7|TRBV6-5|many|NA
CASSLVVSHEQYF
TGTGCCAGCAGTCTCGTGGTTTCGCACGAGCAGTACTTC
>TRBJ2-5|TRBV9|NA|TRBD1
CASTAWDRGTETQYF
TGTGCCAGCACCGCGTGGGACAGGGGAACGGAGACCCAGTACTTC
>TRBJ2-5|TRBV7-3|NA|NA
CASSFGLTETQYF
TGTGCCAGCAGCTTCGGGCTAACCGAGACCCAGTACTTC
>TRBJ2-2|TRBV24-1|many|NA
CATREGRELFF
TGTGCCACCAGAGAAGGTCGGGAGCTGTTTTTT
>TRBJ1-2|TRBV19|many|NA
CASSQDGHTF
TGTGCCAGTAGTCAGGATGGCCACACCTTC
>TRBJ1-2|TRBV4-1|many|TRBD1
CASSRKLPGQGSFPYGYTF
TGCGCCAGCAGCCGGAAGTTACCGGGACAGGGGTCTTTCCCCTATGGCTACACCTTC
>TRBJ2-7|TRBV10-3|many|TRBD2
CAIRGQGAGNEQYF
TGTGCCATCAGGGGTCAAGGAGCGGGGAACGAGCAGTACTTC
>TRBJ2-7|TRBV27|many|TRBD1
CASSPRGTGVTYEQYF
TGTGCCAGCAGCCCAAGAGGGACAGGGGTAACGTACGAGCAGTACTTC
>TRBJ2-2|TRBV6-5|many|NA
CASSLRTQNTGELFF
TGTGCCAGCAGTCTGCGGACCCAGAACACCGGGGAGCTGTTTTTT
>TRBJ2-2|TRBV6-2/TRBV6-3|once|NA
CASSKTLTGELFF
TGTGCCAGCAGCAAGACCCTAACCGGGGAGCTGTTTTTT
>TRBJ2-5|TRBV28|many|NA
CASKSRETQYF
TGTGCCAGCAAAAGTCGGGAGACCCAGTACTTC
>TRBJ2-5|TRBV7-2|many|TRBD2
CAGSLSPPSGQETQYF
TGTGCCGGCAGCTTATCCCCGCCTAGCGGCCAAGAGACCCAGTACTTC
>TRBJ2-7|TRBV12-3/TRBV12-4|many|NA
CASSRGDGSYEQYF
TGTGCCAGCAGCCGTGGGGACGGCTCCTACGAGCAGTACTTC
>TRBJ2-5|TRBV6-5|NA|NA
CASSYGRSWVETQYF
TGTGCCAGCAGTTACGGAAGGAGTTGGGTAGAGACCCAGTACTTC
>TRBJ2-5|TRBV6-1|NA|TRBD2
CASRPRRLAGNIGETQYF
TGTGCCAGCAGACCCAGACGACTAGCGGGAAATATAGGGGAGACCCAGTACTTC
>TRBJ1-1|TRBV4-2|few|TRBD1
CASSLRQGLIRNTEAFF
TGTGCCAGCAGCCTACGACAGGGGCTGATTCGGAACACTGAAGCTTTCTTT
>TRBJ1-6|TRBV10-3|NA|TRBD1
CAIRGTADSPLHF
TGTGCCATCAGAGGGACAGCCGATTCACCCCTCCACTTT
>TRBJ1-1|TRBV7-4|many|TRBD1
CASSPWGQLNTEAFF
TGTGCCAGCAGCCCCTGGGGACAGTTGAACACTGAAGCTTTCTTT
>TRBJ1-1|TRBV29-1|NA|NA
CSVRQSMNTEAFF
TGCAGCGTCCGACAGAGCATGAACACTGAAGCTTTCTTT
>TRBJ1-2|TRBV6-1|many|NA
CASSAIEDGTTTYGYTF
TGTGCCAGCAGTGCGATCGAGGACGGAACAACCACCTATGGCTACACCTTC
>TRBJ2-5|TRBV6-5|many|NA
CASSLGQTIQETQYF
TGTGCCAGCAGTTTGGGACAAACCATCCAAGAGACCCAGTACTTC
>TRBJ1-1|TRBV5-6|many|NA
CASSWRAEAFF
TGTGCCAGCAGCTGGAGGGCTGAAGCTTTCTTT
>TRBJ1-1|TRBV6-1|NA|NA
CASTGAGDTEAFF
TGTGCCAGTACCGGAGCAGGGGACACTGAAGCTTTCTTT
>TRBJ2-7|TRBV7-8|many|TRBD2
CASRGGVDSGRFAYEQYF
TGTGCCAGCAGGGGGGGGGTGGATAGCGGGAGGTTCGCCTACGAGCAGTACTTC